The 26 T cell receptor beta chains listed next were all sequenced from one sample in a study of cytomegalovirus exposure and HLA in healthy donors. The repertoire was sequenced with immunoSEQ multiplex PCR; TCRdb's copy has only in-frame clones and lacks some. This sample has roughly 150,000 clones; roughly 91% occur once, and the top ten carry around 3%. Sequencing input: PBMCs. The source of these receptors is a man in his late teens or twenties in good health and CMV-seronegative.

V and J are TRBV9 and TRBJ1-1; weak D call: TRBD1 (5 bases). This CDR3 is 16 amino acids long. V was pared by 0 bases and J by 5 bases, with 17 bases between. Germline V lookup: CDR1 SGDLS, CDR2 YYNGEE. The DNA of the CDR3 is TGTGCCAGCAGCGTAGACTGGGGCCCCGAAAAGACTGAAGCTTTCTTT. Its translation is CASSVDWGPEKTEAFF.

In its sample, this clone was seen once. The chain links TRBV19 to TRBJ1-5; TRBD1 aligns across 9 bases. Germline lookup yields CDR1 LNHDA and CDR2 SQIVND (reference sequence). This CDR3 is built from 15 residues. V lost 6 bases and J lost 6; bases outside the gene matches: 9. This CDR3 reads CASRSPGQGSQPQHF. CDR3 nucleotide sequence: TGTGCCAGTAGGTCCCCGGGACAGGGCTCTCAGCCCCAGCATTTT.

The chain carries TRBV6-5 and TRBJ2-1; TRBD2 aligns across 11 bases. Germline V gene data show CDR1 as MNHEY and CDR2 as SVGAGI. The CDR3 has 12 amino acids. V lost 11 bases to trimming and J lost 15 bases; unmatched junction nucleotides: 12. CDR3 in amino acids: CASPELAGVWFF. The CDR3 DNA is TGTGCCTCCCCGGAACTAGCGGGAGTATGGTTCTTC.

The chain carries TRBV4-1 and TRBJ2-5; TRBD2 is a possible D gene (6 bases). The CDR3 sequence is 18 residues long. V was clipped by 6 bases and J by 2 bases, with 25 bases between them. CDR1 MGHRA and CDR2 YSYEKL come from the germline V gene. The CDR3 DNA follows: TGCGCCAGCAGGCGAGCAGGTTCCGGGACGGGGGAACAAGAGACCCAGTACTTC. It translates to CASRRAGSGTGEQETQYF.

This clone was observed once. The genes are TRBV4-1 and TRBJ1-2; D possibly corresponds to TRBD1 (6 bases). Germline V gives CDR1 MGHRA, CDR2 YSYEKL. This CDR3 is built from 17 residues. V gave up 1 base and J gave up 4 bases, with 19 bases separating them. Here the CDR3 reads CASSQAWGGPASYGYTF. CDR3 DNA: TGCGCCAGCAGCCAAGCCTGGGGGGGGCCCGCTAGCTATGGCTACACCTTC.

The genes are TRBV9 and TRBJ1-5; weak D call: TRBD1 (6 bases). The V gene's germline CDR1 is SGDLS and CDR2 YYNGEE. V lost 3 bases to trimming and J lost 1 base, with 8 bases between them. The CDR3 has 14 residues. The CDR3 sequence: CASSAGVSNQPQHF. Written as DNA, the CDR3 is TGTGCCAGCAGCGCAGGGGTGAGCAATCAGCCCCAGCATTTT.

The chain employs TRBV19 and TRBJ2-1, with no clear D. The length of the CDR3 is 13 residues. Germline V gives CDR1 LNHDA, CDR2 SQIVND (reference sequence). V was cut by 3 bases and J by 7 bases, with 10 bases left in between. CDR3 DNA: TGTGCCAGTAGTATGCAGCCGGGTAATGAGCAGTTCTTC. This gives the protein CASSMQPGNEQFF.

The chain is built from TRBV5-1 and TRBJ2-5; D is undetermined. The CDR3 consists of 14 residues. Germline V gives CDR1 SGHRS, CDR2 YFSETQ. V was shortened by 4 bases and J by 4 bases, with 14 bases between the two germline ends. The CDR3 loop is CASSPGLRPETQYF. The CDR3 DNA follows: TGCGCCAGCAGCCCTGGTTTGCGGCCAGAGACCCAGTACTTC.

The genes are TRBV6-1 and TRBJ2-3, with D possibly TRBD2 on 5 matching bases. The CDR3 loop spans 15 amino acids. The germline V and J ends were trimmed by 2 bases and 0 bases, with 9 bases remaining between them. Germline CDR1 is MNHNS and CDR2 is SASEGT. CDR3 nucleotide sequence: TGTGCCAGCAGTGAAAGATCGGGGAGCACAGATACGCAGTATTTT. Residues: CASSERSGSTDTQYF.

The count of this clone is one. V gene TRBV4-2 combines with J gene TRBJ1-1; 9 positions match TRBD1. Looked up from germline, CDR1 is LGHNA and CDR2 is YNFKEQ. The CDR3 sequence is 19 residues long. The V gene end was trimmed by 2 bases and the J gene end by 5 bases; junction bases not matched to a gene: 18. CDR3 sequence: CASSQKVGATGTGSTEAFF. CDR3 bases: TGTGCCAGCAGCCAAAAGGTGGGTGCTACCGGGACAGGGTCTACTGAAGCTTTCTTT.

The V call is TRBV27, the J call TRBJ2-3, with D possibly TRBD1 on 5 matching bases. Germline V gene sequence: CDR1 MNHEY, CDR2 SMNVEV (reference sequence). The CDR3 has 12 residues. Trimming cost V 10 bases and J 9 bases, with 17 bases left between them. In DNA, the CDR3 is TGTGCCACCCAGTTTCAGGGTGGGACGCAGTATTTT. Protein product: CATQFQGGTQYF.

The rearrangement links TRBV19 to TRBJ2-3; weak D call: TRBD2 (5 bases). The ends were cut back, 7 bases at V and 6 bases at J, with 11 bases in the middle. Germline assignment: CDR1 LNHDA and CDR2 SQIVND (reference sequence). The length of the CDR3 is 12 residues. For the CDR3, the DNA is TGTGCCAGTACTCAACCGGGGGATACGCAGTATTTT. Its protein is CASTQPGDTQYF.

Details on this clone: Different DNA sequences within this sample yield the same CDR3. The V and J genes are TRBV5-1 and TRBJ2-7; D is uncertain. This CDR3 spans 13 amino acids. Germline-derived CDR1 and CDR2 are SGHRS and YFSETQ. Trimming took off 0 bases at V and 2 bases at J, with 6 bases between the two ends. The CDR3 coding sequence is TGCGCCAGCAGCTTGGACCTAGCCTACGAGCAGTACTTC. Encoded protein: CASSLDLAYEQYF.

The CDR3 loop is CASSPSTSFNEQFF. For the CDR3, the DNA is TGTGCCAGCAGCCCCTCGACTAGTTTCAATGAGCAGTTCTTC. The chain combines TRBV11-2 with TRBJ2-1; weak D call: TRBD2 (6 bases). The CDR3 has 14 amino acids. V shed 5 bases and J shed 6 bases, with 14 bases lying between them. CDR1 is SGHAT and CDR2 is FQNNGV in the germline V gene.

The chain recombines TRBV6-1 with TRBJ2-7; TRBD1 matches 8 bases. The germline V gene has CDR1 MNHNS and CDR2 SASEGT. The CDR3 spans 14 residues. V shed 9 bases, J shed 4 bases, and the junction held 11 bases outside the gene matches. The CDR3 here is CASRPGQGVYEQYV. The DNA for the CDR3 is TGTGCCAGTCGCCCCGGACAGGGAGTATACGAGCAGTACGTC.

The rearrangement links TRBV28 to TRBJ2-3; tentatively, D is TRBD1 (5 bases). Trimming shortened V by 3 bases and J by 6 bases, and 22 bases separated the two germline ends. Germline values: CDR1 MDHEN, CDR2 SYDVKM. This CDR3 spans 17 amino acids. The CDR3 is CASSFNSLLGDPDTQYF. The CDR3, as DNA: TGTGCCAGCAGTTTTAATAGTTTGTTAGGGGATCCCGATACGCAGTATTTT.

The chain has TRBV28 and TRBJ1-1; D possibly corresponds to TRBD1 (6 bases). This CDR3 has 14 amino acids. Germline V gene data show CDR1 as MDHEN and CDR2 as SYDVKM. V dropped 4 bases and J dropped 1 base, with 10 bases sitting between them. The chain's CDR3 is CASSSGTPNTEAFF. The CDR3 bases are TGTGCCAGCAGTTCCGGGACACCGAACACTGAAGCTTTCTTT.

In nucleotides, the CDR3 is TGTGCCAGCATGACTGTTTCTGAAGCTTTCTTT. Protein product: CASMTVSEAFF. The chain employs TRBV27 and TRBJ1-1, with D hard to call. V lost 7 bases to trimming and J lost 6 bases, with 9 bases between them. The CDR3 has 11 residues. Germline values: CDR1 MNHEY, CDR2 SMNVEV (reference sequence).

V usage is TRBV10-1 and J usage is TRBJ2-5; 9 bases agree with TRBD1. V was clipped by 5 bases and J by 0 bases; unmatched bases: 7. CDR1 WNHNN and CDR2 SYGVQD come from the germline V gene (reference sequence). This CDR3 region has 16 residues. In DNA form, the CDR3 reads TGCGCCAGCAGTCACGCGGGACAGGGATACCAAGAGACCCAGTACTTC. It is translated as CASSHAGQGYQETQYF.

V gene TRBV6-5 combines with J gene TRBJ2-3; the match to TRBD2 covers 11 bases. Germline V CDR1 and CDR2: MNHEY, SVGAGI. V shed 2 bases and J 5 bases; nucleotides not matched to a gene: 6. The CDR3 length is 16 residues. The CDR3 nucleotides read TGTGCCAGCAGTTACGGGACTAGCGGTCTGGGAGATACGCAGTATTTT. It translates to CASSYGTSGLGDTQYF.

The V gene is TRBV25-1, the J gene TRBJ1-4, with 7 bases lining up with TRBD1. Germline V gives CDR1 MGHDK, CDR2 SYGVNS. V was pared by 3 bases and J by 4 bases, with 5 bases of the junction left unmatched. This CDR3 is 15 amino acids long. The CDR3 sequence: CASSDPQGYNEKLFF. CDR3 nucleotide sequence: TGTGCCAGCAGTGATCCACAGGGGTATAATGAAAAACTGTTTTTT.

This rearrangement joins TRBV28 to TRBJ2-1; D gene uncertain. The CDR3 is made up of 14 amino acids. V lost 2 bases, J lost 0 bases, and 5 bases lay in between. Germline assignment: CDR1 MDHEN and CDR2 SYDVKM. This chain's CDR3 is CASSLISSYNEQFF. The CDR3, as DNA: TGTGCCAGCAGTTTAATCAGCTCCTACAATGAGCAGTTCTTC. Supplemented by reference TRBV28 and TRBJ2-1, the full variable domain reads DVKVTQSSRYLVKRTGEKVFLECVQDMDHENMFWYRQDPGLGLRLIYFSYDVKMKEKGDIPEGYSVSREKKERFSLILESASTNQTSMYLCASSLISSYNEQFFGPGTRLTVL.

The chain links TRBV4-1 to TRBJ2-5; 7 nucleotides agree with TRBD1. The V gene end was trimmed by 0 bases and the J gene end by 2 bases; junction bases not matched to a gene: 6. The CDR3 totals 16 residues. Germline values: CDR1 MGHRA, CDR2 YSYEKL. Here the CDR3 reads CASSQDRGTAQETQYF. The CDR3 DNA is TGCGCCAGCAGCCAAGACCGAGGGACAGCTCAAGAGACCCAGTACTTC.

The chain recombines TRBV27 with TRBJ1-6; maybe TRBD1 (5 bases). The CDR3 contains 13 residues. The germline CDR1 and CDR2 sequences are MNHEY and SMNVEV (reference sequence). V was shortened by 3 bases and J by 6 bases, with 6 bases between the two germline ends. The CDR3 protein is CASSFDSNSPLHF. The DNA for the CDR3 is TGTGCCAGCAGTTTCGACAGTAATTCACCCCTCCACTTT.

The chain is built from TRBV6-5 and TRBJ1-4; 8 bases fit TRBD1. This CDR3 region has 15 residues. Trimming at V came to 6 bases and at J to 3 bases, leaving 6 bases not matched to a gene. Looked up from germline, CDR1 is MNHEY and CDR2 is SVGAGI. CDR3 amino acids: CASRDGQGANEKLFF. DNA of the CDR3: TGTGCCAGCAGGGATGGACAGGGCGCTAATGAAAAACTGTTTTTT.

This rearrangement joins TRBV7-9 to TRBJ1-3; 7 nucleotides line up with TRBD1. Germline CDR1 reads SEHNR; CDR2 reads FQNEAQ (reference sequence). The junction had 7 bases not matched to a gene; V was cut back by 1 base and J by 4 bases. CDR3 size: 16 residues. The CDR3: CASSLVGVGQGNTIYF. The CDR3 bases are TGTGCCAGCAGCTTAGTCGGTGTGGGACAGGGAAACACCATATATTTT. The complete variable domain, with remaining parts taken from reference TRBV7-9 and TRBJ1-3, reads DTGVSQNPRHKITKRGQNVTFRCDPISEHNRLYWYRQTLGQGPEFLTYFQNEAQLEKSRLLSDRFSAERPKGSFSTLEIQRTEQGDSAMYLCASSLVGVGQGNTIYFGEGSWLTVV.